These 32 T cell receptor beta chains came from one sample sequenced in a study of blood T cell repertoires in COVID-19. TCRdb keeps only in-frame clones here, not all; method: immunoSEQ multiplex PCR. Seen here are about 370,000 clones, almost 90% observed once, and the top ten hold around 7%. The specimen was peripheral blood. The receptor set was obtained from a man between 18 and 35 years old with active or convalescent COVID-19.

This clone was observed a single time. This rearrangement joins TRBV5-5 to TRBJ1-3; D is unclear. The V gene lost 1 base and the J gene lost 0 bases, with 11 bases spanning the gap. CDR1 and CDR2 from the germline V gene are SGHKS and YYEKEE (reference sequence). This CDR3 comprises 16 residues. The chain's CDR3 is CASSLLAGDSGNTIYF. The CDR3 DNA reads as TGTGCCAGCAGCTTGTTGGCAGGCGACTCTGGAAACACCATATATTTT. Full variable domain (outside the CDR3, taken from reference TRBV5-5 and TRBJ1-3): DAGVTQSPTHLIKTRGQQVTLRCSPISGHKSVSWYQQVLGQGPQFIFQYYEKEERGRGNFPDRFSARQFPNYSSELNVNALLLGDSALYLCASSLLAGDSGNTIYFGEGSWLTVV.

The gene calls are TRBV13 and TRBJ2-7; TRBD1 matches at 11 bases. The CDR3 has 15 residues. V gave up 4 bases and J gave up 3 bases; unmatched junction bases: 5. Germline V gene sequence: CDR1 PRHDT, CDR2 FYEKMQ (reference sequence). Here the CDR3 reads CASSSSGQGVYEQYF. As DNA, the CDR3 is TGTGCCAGCAGCTCTTCGGGACAGGGGGTCTACGAGCAGTACTTC.

The V and J genes are TRBV5-1 and TRBJ2-2; the match to TRBD1 covers 8 bases. After removal of 0 bases from V and 2 bases from J, the junction contained 3 bases not matched to a gene. CDR1 and CDR2 from the germline V gene are SGHRS and YFSETQ. This CDR3 is built from 16 residues. CDR3 sequence (DNA): TGCGCCAGCAGCTTGGGTGGACAGGGCAACACCGGGGAGCTGTTTTTT. It translates to CASSLGGQGNTGELFF.

This clone has just one count. V and J are TRBV9 and TRBJ1-5, with 7 positions matching TRBD1. With V trimmed by 4 bases and J by 7 bases, 11 bases remained unmatched. Germline V gene lookup returns CDR1 SGDLS and CDR2 YYNGEE. The CDR3 has 15 amino acids. For the CDR3, the DNA is TGTGCCAGCAGCTCGACAGGGTTGATATGGCAGCCCCAGCATTTT. Translating gives CASSSTGLIWQPQHF.

CDR3 sequence reads: CASSQGQIYGYTF. DNA for the CDR3: TGTGCCAGCAGCCAGGGACAGATCTATGGCTACACCTTC. The J gene is TRBJ1-2, the V gene TRBV9; 7 positions match TRBD1. CDR1 is SGDLS and CDR2 is YYNGEE in the germline V gene. CDR3 length: 13 amino acids. The J segment lost 4 bases and the V segment lost 4 bases, leaving 4 bases of the junction unmatched.

This sequence joins TRBV12-3 or TRBV12-4 and TRBJ1-1; 8 nucleotides align to TRBD1. The length of the CDR3 is 13 residues. V was clipped by 2 bases and J by 5 bases; unmatched bases: 1. CDR3 sequence reads: CASSLYRGTEAFF. CDR3 coding DNA: TGTGCCAGCAGTTTATACAGGGGGACTGAAGCTTTCTTT.

This clone was seen more than once but under ten times. V gene TRBV14 combines with J gene TRBJ1-1; D gene unclear. Germline V lookup: CDR1 SGHDN, CDR2 FVKESK. This CDR3 is 13 amino acids long. Trimming pared 2 bases from V and 1 base from J, leaving 5 bases between. As DNA, the CDR3 is TGTGCCAGCAGCCAAAACACGAACACTGAAGCTTTCTTT. This translates into CASSQNTNTEAFF. The full variable domain, rest sourced from reference TRBV14 and TRBJ1-1, is EAGVTQFPSHSVIEKGQTVTLRCDPISGHDNLYWYRRVMGKEIKFLLHFVKESKQDESGMPNNRFLAERTGGTYSTLKVQPAELEDSGVYFCASSQNTNTEAFFGQGTRLTVV.

This chain uses TRBV28 with TRBJ2-1, with 10 bases lining up with TRBD2. This CDR3 has 18 amino acids. V was pared by 4 bases and J by 5 bases, with 14 bases of the junction left unmatched. The germline gives CDR1 MDHEN, CDR2 SYDVKM. CDR3 coding DNA: TGTGCCAGCAGTTGGTTATGGTTGAGCGGGGGGGCTGACAATGAGCAGTTCTTC. Its protein is CASSWLWLSGGADNEQFF.

This chain uses TRBV7-9 with TRBJ2-7; possible D gene TRBD2, 6 bases. With 3 bases removed from V and 3 bases from J, the gap between germline ends came to 24 bases. The CDR3 spans 18 residues. CDR1 and CDR2 from the germline V gene are SEHNR and FQNEAQ (reference sequence). As DNA, the CDR3 is TGTGCCAGCAGCTTCAAAGGAGGGATCGGGGAAACCTACTACGAGCAGTACTTC. Protein sequence: CASSFKGGIGETYYEQYF.

The chain employs TRBV24-1 and TRBJ1-4, with 12 bases fitting TRBD1. The CDR3 contains 19 residues. Per the germline V gene, CDR1 is KGHDR and CDR2 is SFDVKD. The junction had 10 bases not matched to a gene; V was cut back by 5 bases and J by 1 base. The CDR3 nucleotides read TGTGCCACCAGTGCGCAATTCGGGACAGGGGGCGAAACTAATGAAAAACTGTTTTTT. This gives the protein CATSAQFGTGGETNEKLFF.

The chain recombines TRBV24-1 with TRBJ2-1, with 10 bases matching TRBD1. Germline V CDR1 and CDR2: KGHDR, SFDVKD. V shed 3 bases, J shed 7 bases, and the junction held 5 bases outside the gene matches. This CDR3 region has 15 residues. CDR3 nucleotide sequence: TGTGCCACCAGTGATCCGGGACAGGGGTTGAATGAGCAGTTCTTC. It is translated as CATSDPGQGLNEQFF.

The chain recombines TRBV6-2 or TRBV6-3 with TRBJ1-2; D is perhaps TRBD1 (6 bases). The CDR3 sequence is 16 residues long. CDR1 and CDR2 from the germline V gene are MNHEY and SVGEGT. V was shortened by 5 bases and J by 2 bases, with 18 bases between the two germline ends. This CDR3 reads CASSTWTARGNYGYTF. For the CDR3, the DNA is TGTGCCAGCAGTACCTGGACAGCAAGAGGGAACTATGGCTACACCTTC.

V and J are TRBV5-6 and TRBJ2-3; a weak D match, TRBD2 (5 bases). CDR1 is SGHDT, CDR2 YYEEEE, per germline. CDR3 length: 17 residues. Trimming pared 0 bases from V and 2 bases from J, leaving 16 bases between. The CDR3 bases are TGTGCCAGCAGCTTGGCAAACGGGGAGATCGCCACAGATACGCAGTATTTT. Amino acid sequence: CASSLANGEIATDTQYF. Drawing the rest from reference TRBV5-6 and TRBJ2-3, the complete variable domain is DAGVTQSPTHLIKTRGQQVTLRCSPKSGHDTVSWYQQALGQGPQFIFQYYEEEERQRGNFPDRFSGHQFPNYSSELNVNALLLGDSALYLCASSLANGEIATDTQYFGPGTRLTVL.

This clone has only one observation. This sequence joins TRBV7-2 and TRBJ1-1, with D tentatively TRBD1 (5 bases). Germline V lookup: CDR1 SGHTA, CDR2 FQGNSA. The CDR3 runs 13 residues. V was trimmed by 3 bases and J by 5 bases, leaving 10 bases between them. CDR3 residues: CASSFPGWTEAFF. As DNA, the CDR3 is TGTGCCAGCAGCTTTCCAGGGTGGACTGAAGCTTTCTTT.

Only a few counts were recorded for this clone. The chain recombines TRBV7-2 with TRBJ2-2; 9 bases match TRBD2. CDR1 is SGHTA, CDR2 FQGNSA, per germline. The CDR3 has 16 residues. With 4 bases clipped from V and 5 bases from J, the junction kept 8 bases outside the gene matches. CDR3 sequence (DNA): TGTGCCAGCAGCTCCTCAGCGGGAGGAAGGACCGGGGAGCTGTTTTTT. It is translated as CASSSSAGGRTGELFF.

The chain uses TRBV25-1 and TRBJ1-2, with D possibly being TRBD1 (5 bases). The CDR3 consists of 15 residues. Germline V gene data show CDR1 as MGHDK and CDR2 as SYGVNS. The ends were cut back, 6 bases at V and 1 base at J, with 15 bases in the middle. The CDR3 coding sequence is TGTGCCAGCAGCGAGGTGGGGGGGGATAACTATGGCTACACCTTC. This encodes CASSEVGGDNYGYTF.

With respect to this clone: A read error may account for a junction end that differs from germline. The chain has TRBV11-2 and TRBJ1-6; D not certain. This CDR3 spans 13 amino acids. From germline, CDR1 is SGHAT and CDR2 FQNNGV. The chain's CDR3 is CASSARVEISADF. In DNA form, the CDR3 reads TGTGCCAGCAGCGCCCGGGTCGAGATCTCGGCAGACTTT.

J is TRBJ2-1 and V is TRBV7-9; D call uncertain. CDR3 length equals 12 residues. V was trimmed by 4 bases and J by 8 bases, leaving 9 bases between them. Germline V gene data show CDR1 as SEHNR and CDR2 as FQNEAQ (reference sequence). CDR3 region: CASSSYFDEQFF. The CDR3 DNA reads as TGTGCCAGCAGCTCATACTTCGATGAGCAGTTCTTC.

DNA for the CDR3: TGTGCCAGCAGCAAGGACAGGGTGCAGCCCCAGCATTTT. The encoded protein is CASSKDRVQPQHF. The chain carries TRBV6-2 or TRBV6-3 and TRBJ1-5, with 8 bases fitting TRBD1. The CDR3 length is 13 residues. The trim removed 6 bases at V and 7 bases at J, leaving 5 bases unmatched. Germline values: CDR1 MNHEY, CDR2 SVGEGT.

V is TRBV29-1 and J is TRBJ1-1; D not resolved. Trimming shortened V by 7 bases and J by 0 bases, and 12 bases separated the two germline ends. This CDR3 contains 13 residues. CDR1 is SQVTM and CDR2 is ANQGSEA in the germline V gene. CDR3 protein: CSAAQVLNTEAFF. The DNA for the CDR3 is TGCAGCGCAGCCCAGGTTCTGAACACTGAAGCTTTCTTT.

The gene calls are TRBV6-5 and TRBJ2-5; no clear D. CDR1 is MNHEY, CDR2 SVGAGI, per germline. The germline V and J ends were trimmed by 0 bases and 4 bases, with 15 bases remaining between them. The length of the CDR3 is 16 residues. CDR3 in amino acids: CASSYSPTTLSETQYF. For the CDR3, the DNA is TGTGCCAGCAGTTACTCGCCCACGACACTTTCAGAGACCCAGTACTTC.

This chain joins TRBV11-1 and TRBJ2-1; TRBD2 matches 7 bases. Trimming removed 1 base from V and 1 base from J; junction bases left unmatched: 1. Germline V lookup: CDR1 SGHAT, CDR2 FQDESV (reference sequence). The CDR3 runs to 15 residues. CDR3 in DNA: TGTGCCAGCAGCTTAGTCGGGGGGTCCTACAATGAGCAGTTCTTC. Its translation: CASSLVGGSYNEQFF.

V usage is TRBV6-2 or TRBV6-3 and J usage is TRBJ1-5, with 7 bases matching TRBD1. V lost 6 bases to trimming and J lost 3 bases; unmatched junction nucleotides: 17. Germline CDR1 and CDR2: MNHEY and SVGEGT. This CDR3 comprises 18 residues. The CDR3 region has the DNA TGTGCCAGCAGCCGGCAGCCGACAGGGACTGGGATCAATCAGCCCCAGCATTTT. It encodes CASSRQPTGTGINQPQHF.

The CDR3 DNA sequence: TGTGCCAGCAGCTCTGCAGCCCGGGGGGCCCTCCACTTT. Translating gives CASSSAARGALHF. The chain links TRBV7-2 to TRBJ1-6, with a tentative D call TRBD1 (5 bases). Germline V CDR1 and CDR2: SGHTA, FQGNSA. Trimming shortened V by 4 bases and J by 14 bases, and 15 bases separated the two germline ends. The CDR3 loop spans 13 amino acids. Using reference TRBV7-2 and TRBJ1-6 for the parts outside the CDR3, the full variable domain is GAGVSQSPSNKVTEKGKDVELRCDPISGHTALYWYRQSLGQGLEFLIYFQGNSAPDKSGLPSDRFSAERTGGSVSTLTIQRTQQEDSAVYLCASSSAARGALHFGNGTRLTVT.

V usage is TRBV9 and J usage is TRBJ2-5; the D is unclear. The CDR3 has 13 amino acids. Germline-derived CDR1 and CDR2 are SGDLS and YYNGEE. V lost 4 bases to trimming and J lost 5 bases, with 12 bases between them. Here the CDR3 reads CASSFSGMETQYF. CDR3 in DNA: TGTGCCAGCAGCTTCTCAGGAATGGAGACCCAGTACTTC.

The CDR3, as DNA: TGTGCCAGCAGCGTAGGACAGGACTTTGATACGCAGTATTTT. Residues: CASSVGQDFDTQYF. The chain has TRBV9 and TRBJ2-3; tentatively, D is TRBD1 (6 bases). This CDR3 has 14 amino acids. The V gene lost 0 bases and the J gene lost 6 bases, with 11 bases spanning the gap. From germline, CDR1 is SGDLS and CDR2 YYNGEE.

This chain uses TRBV19 with TRBJ1-2, with a tentative D call TRBD1 (6 bases). The V gene lost 6 bases and the J gene lost 4 bases, with 9 bases spanning the gap. CDR1 is LNHDA and CDR2 is SQIVND in the germline V gene (reference sequence). This CDR3 region has 12 residues. CDR3 amino acids: CASRDSLYGYTF. The CDR3 DNA is TGTGCCAGTAGGGACAGCCTCTATGGCTACACCTTC.

The chain is built from TRBV6-2 or TRBV6-3 and TRBJ2-5, with D tentatively TRBD2 (5 bases). V was pared by 5 bases and J by 6 bases, with 13 bases between. Germline values: CDR1 MNHEY, CDR2 SVGEGT. CDR3 size: 13 residues. Written as DNA, the CDR3 is TGTGCCAGCAGTCCGGGATGGGCACAGACCCAGTACTTC. This codes for CASSPGWAQTQYF.

CDR3 sequence: CASSEQGASQPQHF. The CDR3, as DNA: TGTGCCAGCAGTGAACAGGGGGCAAGCCAGCCCCAGCATTTT. This chain uses TRBV2 with TRBJ1-5, with 8 nucleotides matching TRBD1. Germline-derived CDR1 and CDR2 are SNHLY and FYNNEI. Trimming removed 2 bases from V and 7 bases from J; junction bases left unmatched: 4. The CDR3 has 14 residues.

The chain recombines TRBV18 with TRBJ1-5, with D hard to call. With 4 bases removed from V and 4 bases from J, the gap between germline ends came to 8 bases. The CDR3 is 13 amino acids. Germline CDR1 and CDR2: KGHSH and LQKENI. The CDR3 DNA reads TGTGCCAGCTCACTTTTAGATAATCAGCCCCAGCATTTT. Residues: CASSLLDNQPQHF.

This clone was counted a single time. The V gene is TRBV20-1, the J gene TRBJ2-3; weak D call: TRBD2 (6 bases). Germline CDR1 is DFQATT and CDR2 is SNEGSKA (reference sequence). Deletions cut 5 bases from V and 4 bases from J, with 7 bases between. CDR3 length: 11 amino acids. This CDR3 is CSAPGADTQYF. The CDR3 nucleotides are TGCAGTGCTCCGGGGGCAGATACGCAGTATTTT.

The chain has TRBV10-1 and TRBJ1-1, with D tentatively TRBD1 (5 bases). Looked up from germline, CDR1 is WNHNN and CDR2 is SYGVQD (reference sequence). The CDR3 consists of 15 residues. Trimming took off 2 bases at V and 1 base at J, with 11 bases between the two ends. Written as DNA, the CDR3 is TGCGCCAGCAGTGAGATCAGTAGGGGGAACACTGAAGCTTTCTTT. Protein: CASSEISRGNTEAFF.